Shown below are 5 T cell receptor beta chains from a single sample sequenced in a study of blood T cells in healthy people across ages. Together with a sample-barcoded 5' primer, a J-beta primer mix was included in a second PCR lasting roughly 6 to 12 cycles. Via MiXCR, TCRdb re-called the 5' RACE reads, giving one row per CDR3 protein. The sample lists roughly 800,000 distinct CDR3 sequences, 20% to 25% occurring once. These data were likewise used in another study, on T cells of mothers and their children.

The specimen sequenced was blood. All receptors come from a boy younger than 18 in good health.

This clonotype has a handful of counts. Written as DNA, the CDR3 is TGTGCCAGCAGTGAATCCCGTAAACCGGCGGGGTACGAGCAGTACTTC. Amino acid sequence: CASSESRKPAGYEQYF. The gene calls are TRBV25-1 and TRBJ2-5, with D tentatively TRBD2 (6 bases). The end of the DNA is better explained by TRBJ2-7, so the J call may be wrong. Per the germline V gene, CDR1 is MGHDK and CDR2 is SYGVNS. The CDR3 contains 16 residues.

This clonotype was observed a handful of times. This sequence joins TRBV4-1 and TRBJ2-7, with TRBD2 identical over 14 bases. The CDR3 is made up of 18 amino acids. CDR1 is MGHRA and CDR2 is YSYEKL in the germline V gene. The junction had 8 bases not matched to a gene; V was cut back by 1 base and J by 3 bases. The CDR3 DNA sequence: TGCGCCAGCAGCCAAGTCGCGACTAGCGGGAGGGCCAACTACGAGCAGTACTTC. It yields the protein CASSQVATSGRANYEQYF.

The genes are TRBV27 and TRBJ1-2; a weak D match, TRBD1 (5 bases). Germline CDR1 is MNHEY and CDR2 is SMNVEV (reference sequence). CDR3 length equals 13 residues. V shed 6 bases and J shed 8 bases, with 16 bases lying between them. The CDR3 DNA reads as TGTGCCAGCAGGACGGGGACGACCGGGGGCTACACCTTC. Translating gives CASRTGTTGGYTF.

V gene TRBV28 combines with J gene TRBJ2-7; possibly TRBD2 for D (6 bases). The CDR3 contains 12 residues. V was cut by 8 bases and J by 3 bases, with 11 bases left in between. The germline gives CDR1 MDHEN, CDR2 SYDVKM. CDR3 DNA: TGTGCCAGCCGAGGAGGGAACTACGAGCAGTACTTC. It yields the protein CASRGGNYEQYF.

CDR3: CSATTGDGRGDTQYF. Written as DNA, the CDR3 is TGCAGTGCCACGACAGGAGACGGGAGAGGGGATACGCAGTATTTT. The chain carries TRBV20-1 and TRBJ2-3, with D possibly being TRBD1 or TRBD2 (6 bases each). V lost 6 bases, J lost 6 bases, and 22 bases lay in between. Germline lookup yields CDR1 DFQATT and CDR2 SNEGSKA (reference sequence). The CDR3 has 15 residues.